The source of this TCR beta chain is a study of T cells in Graves' hyperthyroidism and ophthalmopathy. This clonotype was counted many times. RNA transcripts provided the source from which TCR beta CDR3 regions were amplified. Primed by the HTBI set, a first-round RT-PCR was run on the TCR CDR3. TCRdb re-analysed the multiplex PCR reads in MiXCR, keeping a single row per CDR3 protein. The sample carries about 840,000 distinct CDR3 sequences, roughly 40% recorded once. Newly diagnosed hyperthyroidism patients aged 18 to 65 years had disease lasting under 2 months. The germline V gene has CDR1 SGDLS and CDR2 YYNGEE. V was pared by 3 bases and J by 7 bases, with 14 bases between. The CDR3 spans 15 residues.

This TCR derives from a man aged 18 to 29 with Graves' hyperthyroidism. Sequencing input: blood. The V call is TRBV9, the J call TRBJ1-6, with TRBD1 as a possible D gene (5 bases). CDR3 amino acids: CASSGTGGINSPLHF. Here the CDR3 DNA reads TGTGCCAGCAGCGGGACCGGGGGGATCAATTCACCCCTCCACTTT.